The 14 T cell receptor beta chains in this list originate from one sample, sequenced in a study of blood T cell repertoires in COVID-19. The assay was immunoSEQ multiplex PCR, and TCRdb's table has in-frame clones only and misses some. In the table there are roughly 160,000 clones, roughly four fifths of which are singletons. Sequenced sample: peripheral blood. Every receptor here comes from a man in his 70s with active or convalescent COVID-19.

The chain carries TRBV12-3 or TRBV12-4 and TRBJ1-1, with D tentatively TRBD1 (6 bases). CDR3 size: 13 residues. The ends were cut back, 8 bases at V and 6 bases at J, with 16 bases in the middle. CDR3 protein: CASGVGGAAEAFF. The DNA for the CDR3 is TGTGCCAGCGGGGTAGGGGGGGCTGCTGAAGCTTTCTTT.

The chain joins TRBV7-2 to TRBJ1-5; a weak D match, TRBD1 (5 bases). Germline V gene lookup returns CDR1 SGHTA and CDR2 FQGNSA. This CDR3 has 15 residues. V lost 5 bases and J 3 bases, leaving 14 bases between the germline ends. CDR3 amino acids: CASSPGVQNNQPQHF. CDR3 coding DNA: TGTGCCAGCAGCCCGGGGGTACAGAACAATCAGCCCCAGCATTTT.

The rearrangement joins TRBV10-3 to TRBJ2-5; perhaps TRBD1 as D (5 bases). The CDR3 sequence is 13 residues long. With 3 bases removed from V and 5 bases from J, the gap between germline ends came to 10 bases. CDR1 is ENHRY and CDR2 is SYGVKD in the germline V gene. The CDR3 DNA sequence: TGTGCCATCAGTGAAAGGGGCCCGGAGACCCAGTACTTC. Its translation is CAISERGPETQYF.

A single count supports this clone. The gene calls are TRBV7-9 and TRBJ2-1, with TRBD2 identical over 11 bases. Looked up from germline, CDR1 is SEHNR and CDR2 is FQNEAQ (reference sequence). V shed 2 bases, J shed 0 bases, and the junction held 3 bases outside the gene matches. This CDR3 has 17 residues. The CDR3 reads CASSLPGLAASYNEQFF. In DNA form, the CDR3 reads TGTGCCAGCAGCTTACCGGGACTAGCGGCCTCCTACAATGAGCAGTTCTTC.

The J gene is TRBJ1-2, the V gene TRBV19; 7 bases fit TRBD1. The J segment lost 4 bases and the V segment lost 5 bases, leaving 10 bases of the junction unmatched. The CDR3 has 15 residues. CDR1 and CDR2 (germline): LNHDA, SQIVND (reference sequence). The CDR3, as DNA: TGTGCCAGTAGTTCCAAAGGGACAGCACTCTATGGCTACACCTTC. Translating it yields CASSSKGTALYGYTF.

The rearrangement uses TRBV18 and TRBJ2-5, with D perhaps matching TRBD1 (5 bases). The CDR3 is 15 residues long. V was clipped by 4 bases and J by 5 bases, with 17 bases between them. CDR1 is KGHSH and CDR2 is LQKENI in the germline V gene. Here the CDR3 reads CASSRNQGERETQYF. In DNA form, the CDR3 reads TGTGCCAGCTCACGGAACCAGGGTGAGAGGGAGACCCAGTACTTC.

This clone has only a few counts. The V call is TRBV10-2, the J call TRBJ2-5; possible D gene TRBD2, 5 bases. This CDR3 has 14 amino acids. CDR1 is WSHSY, CDR2 SAAADI, per germline. V lost 5 bases, J lost 5 bases, and 15 bases lay in between. The CDR3 DNA is TGCGCCAGCAGTAAGGCTAGCTTGGGGGAGACCCAGTACTTC. This encodes CASSKASLGETQYF.

The chain is built from TRBV27 and TRBJ1-1, with 12 bases aligning to TRBD1. The J segment lost 10 bases and the V segment lost 1 base, leaving 10 bases of the junction unmatched. The CDR3 extends over 16 amino acids. Germline CDR1 is MNHEY and CDR2 is SMNVEV (reference sequence). CDR3 sequence (DNA): TGTGCCAGCAGTTTATATGGGACAGGGGGCCAGTCAGTAGCTTTCTTT. This codes for CASSLYGTGGQSVAFF.

This clone has just one count. V and J are TRBV7-3 and TRBJ1-3; D unresolved. Trimming took 5 bases from V and 0 from J, leaving 11 bases between them. This CDR3 has 15 amino acids. Germline assignment: CDR1 SGHTA and CDR2 FQGTGA. CDR3 DNA sequence: TGTGCCAGCAGCCTAGTTGGTGGCTCTGGAAACACCATATATTTT. Translating it yields CASSLVGGSGNTIYF.

The genes are TRBV2 and TRBJ1-2, with D perhaps TRBD1 (6 bases). CDR3 size: 15 residues. Between the trimmed V and J ends, which lost 4 bases and 2 bases, there was a span of 14 bases. Germline lookup yields CDR1 SNHLY and CDR2 FYNNEI. The CDR3 region has the DNA TGTGCCAGCAGTGGCCCGTCGAGGGGGAACTATGGCTACACCTTC. Amino acid sequence: CASSGPSRGNYGYTF.

The J gene is TRBJ1-4, the V gene TRBV28; 9 nucleotides align to TRBD1. CDR3 length equals 15 residues. The germline CDR1 and CDR2 sequences are MDHEN and SYDVKM. V trimming: 10 bases; J trimming: 6 bases; junction bases outside the gene matches: 12. CDR3 protein: CATNREGQGHEKLFF. Here the CDR3 DNA reads TGTGCCACCAATAGAGAAGGACAGGGGCATGAAAAACTGTTTTTT.

As DNA, the CDR3 is TGTGCCAGCAGCCGGGACAGGGGGGACGAGCAGTACTTC. Its translation is CASSRDRGDEQYF. V and J are TRBV2 and TRBJ2-7; 11 bases are shared with TRBD1. The V gene's germline CDR1 is SNHLY and CDR2 FYNNEI. The CDR3 consists of 13 residues. V lost 6 bases to trimming and J lost 5 bases; unmatched junction nucleotides: 3.

This clone was seen just once. DNA of the CDR3: TGTGCCAGCAGTTCAGGACAGGGAGCACCCCTCCACTTT. Its protein is CASSSGQGAPLHF. V is TRBV12-3 or TRBV12-4 and J is TRBJ1-6; 8 bases match TRBD1. V was clipped by 4 bases and J by 11 bases; unmatched bases: 4. CDR3 length equals 13 residues.

The genes are TRBV19 and TRBJ2-7; maybe TRBD1 (5 bases). The V end lost 4 bases, the J end lost 2 bases, and 12 bases lay between the germline ends. Looked up from germline, CDR1 is LNHDA and CDR2 is SQIVND (reference sequence). The CDR3 contains 14 residues. The CDR3 spells CASSRTTPPYEQYF. The CDR3 nucleotides are TGTGCCAGTAGTAGGACAACTCCCCCCTACGAGCAGTACTTC.